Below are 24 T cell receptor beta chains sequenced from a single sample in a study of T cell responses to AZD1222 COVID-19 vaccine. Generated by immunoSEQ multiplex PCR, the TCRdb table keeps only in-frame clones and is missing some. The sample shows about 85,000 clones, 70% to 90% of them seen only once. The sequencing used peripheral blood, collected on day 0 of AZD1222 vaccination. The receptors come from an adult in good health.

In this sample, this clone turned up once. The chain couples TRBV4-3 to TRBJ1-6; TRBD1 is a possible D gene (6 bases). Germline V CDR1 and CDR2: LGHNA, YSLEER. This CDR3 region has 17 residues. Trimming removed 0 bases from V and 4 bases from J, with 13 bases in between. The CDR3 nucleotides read TGCGCCAGCAGCCAAGATGAGGGGGGGGATTATAATTCACCCCTCCACTTT. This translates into CASSQDEGGDYNSPLHF.

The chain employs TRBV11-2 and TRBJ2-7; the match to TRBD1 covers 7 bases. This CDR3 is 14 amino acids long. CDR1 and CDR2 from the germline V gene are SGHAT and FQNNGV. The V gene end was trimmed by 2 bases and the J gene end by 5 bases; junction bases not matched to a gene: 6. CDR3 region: CASSLYEGADEQYF. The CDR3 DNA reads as TGTGCCAGCAGCTTATACGAGGGGGCGGACGAGCAGTACTTC.

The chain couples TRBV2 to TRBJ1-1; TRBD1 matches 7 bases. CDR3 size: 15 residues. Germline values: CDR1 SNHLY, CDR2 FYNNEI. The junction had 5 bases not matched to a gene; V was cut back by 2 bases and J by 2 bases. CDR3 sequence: CASSETGQRNTEAFF. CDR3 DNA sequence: TGTGCCAGCAGTGAAACGGGACAGAGAAACACTGAAGCTTTCTTT.

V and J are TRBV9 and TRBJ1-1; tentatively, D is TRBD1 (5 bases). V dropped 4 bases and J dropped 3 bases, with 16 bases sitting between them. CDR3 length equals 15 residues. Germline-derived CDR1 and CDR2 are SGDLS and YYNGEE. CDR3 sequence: CASSPGGRGYTEAFF. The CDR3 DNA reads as TGTGCCAGCAGCCCCGGAGGGCGGGGGTACACTGAAGCTTTCTTT.

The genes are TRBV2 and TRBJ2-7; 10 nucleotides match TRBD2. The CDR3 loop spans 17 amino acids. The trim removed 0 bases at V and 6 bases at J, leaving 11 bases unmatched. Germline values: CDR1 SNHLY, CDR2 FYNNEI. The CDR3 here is CASSEAWTLAGVSEQYF. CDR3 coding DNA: TGTGCCAGCAGTGAAGCGTGGACCCTAGCGGGAGTGAGCGAGCAGTACTTC. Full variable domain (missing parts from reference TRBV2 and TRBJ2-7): EPEVTQTPSHQVTQMGQEVILRCVPISNHLYFYWYRQILGQKVEFLVSFYNNEISEKSEIFDDQFSVERPDGSNFTLKIRSTKLEDSAMYFCASSEAWTLAGVSEQYFGPGTRLTVT.

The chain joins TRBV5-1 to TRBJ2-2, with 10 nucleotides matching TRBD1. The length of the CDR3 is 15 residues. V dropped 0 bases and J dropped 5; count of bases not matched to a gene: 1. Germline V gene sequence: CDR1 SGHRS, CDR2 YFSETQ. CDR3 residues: CASSLGTGGTGELFF. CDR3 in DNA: TGCGCCAGCAGCTTGGGGACAGGGGGTACCGGGGAGCTGTTTTTT.

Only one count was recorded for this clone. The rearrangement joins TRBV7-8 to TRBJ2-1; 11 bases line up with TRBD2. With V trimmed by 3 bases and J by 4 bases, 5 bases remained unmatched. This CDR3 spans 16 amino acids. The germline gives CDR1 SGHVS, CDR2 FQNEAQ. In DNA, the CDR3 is TGTGCCAGCAGCTTCGGGACTAGCGGACTGTACAATGAGCAGTTCTTC. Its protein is CASSFGTSGLYNEQFF.

CDR3 DNA: TGTGCCAGCAGGGGGACCCATCCCACTAATTCACCCCTCCACTTT. Residues: CASRGTHPTNSPLHF. This chain connects TRBV7-2 to TRBJ1-6; tentative D call: TRBD1 (5 bases). CDR1 SGHTA and CDR2 FQGNSA come from the germline V gene. The CDR3 is 15 residues long. With 6 bases removed from V and 6 bases from J, the gap between germline ends came to 15 bases.

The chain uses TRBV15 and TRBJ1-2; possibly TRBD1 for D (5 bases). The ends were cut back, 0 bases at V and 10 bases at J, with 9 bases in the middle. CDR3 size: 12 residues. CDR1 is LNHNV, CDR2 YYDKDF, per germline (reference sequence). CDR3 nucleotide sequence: TGTGCCACCAGCAGAGATGCGGGGGACTACACCTTC. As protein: CATSRDAGDYTF.

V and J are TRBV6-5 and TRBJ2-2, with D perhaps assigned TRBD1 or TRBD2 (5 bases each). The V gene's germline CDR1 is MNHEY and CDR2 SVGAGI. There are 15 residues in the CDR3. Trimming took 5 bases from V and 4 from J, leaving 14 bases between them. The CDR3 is CASSPQGRGTGELFF. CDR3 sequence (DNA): TGTGCCAGCAGTCCTCAGGGACGTGGCACCGGGGAGCTGTTTTTT.

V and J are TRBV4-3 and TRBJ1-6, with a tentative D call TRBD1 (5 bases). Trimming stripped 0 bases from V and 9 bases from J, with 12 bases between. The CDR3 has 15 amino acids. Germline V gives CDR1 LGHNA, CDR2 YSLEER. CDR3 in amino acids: CASSQDRGRVSPLHF. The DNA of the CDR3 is TGCGCCAGCAGCCAAGATAGGGGTCGAGTTTCACCCCTCCACTTT.

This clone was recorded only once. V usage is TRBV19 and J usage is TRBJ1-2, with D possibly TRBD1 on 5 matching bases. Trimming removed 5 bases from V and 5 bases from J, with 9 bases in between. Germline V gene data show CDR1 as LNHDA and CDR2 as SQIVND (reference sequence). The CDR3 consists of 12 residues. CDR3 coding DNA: TGTGCCAGTAGTCCGGCAGGGTATGGCTACACCTTC. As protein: CASSPAGYGYTF.

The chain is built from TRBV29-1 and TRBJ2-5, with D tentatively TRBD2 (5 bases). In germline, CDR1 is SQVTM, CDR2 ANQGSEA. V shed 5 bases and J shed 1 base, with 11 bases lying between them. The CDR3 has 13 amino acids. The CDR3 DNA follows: TGCAGCGTTCGGACTGTAGGCCAAGAGACCCAGTACTTC. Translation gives CSVRTVGQETQYF.

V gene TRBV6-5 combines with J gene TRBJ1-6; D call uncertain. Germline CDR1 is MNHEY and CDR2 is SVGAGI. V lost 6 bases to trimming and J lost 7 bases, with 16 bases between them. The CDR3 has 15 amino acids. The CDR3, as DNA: TGTGCCAGCAGCCGGCCGTCGTGGGGAAATTCACCCCTCCACTTT. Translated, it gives CASSRPSWGNSPLHF.

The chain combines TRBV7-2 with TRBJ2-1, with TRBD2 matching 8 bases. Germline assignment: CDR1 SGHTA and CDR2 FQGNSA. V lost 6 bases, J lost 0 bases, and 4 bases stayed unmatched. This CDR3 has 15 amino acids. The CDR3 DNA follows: TGTGCCAGCAGTCGACTAGCGAGCTCCTACAATGAGCAGTTCTTC. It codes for CASSRLASSYNEQFF.

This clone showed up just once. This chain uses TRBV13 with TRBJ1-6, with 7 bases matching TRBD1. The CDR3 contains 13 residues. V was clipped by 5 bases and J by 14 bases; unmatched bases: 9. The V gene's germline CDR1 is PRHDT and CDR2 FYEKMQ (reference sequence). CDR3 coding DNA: TGTGCCAGCAGCGTCACAGGGGATAGAGCCCTCCACTTT. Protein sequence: CASSVTGDRALHF.

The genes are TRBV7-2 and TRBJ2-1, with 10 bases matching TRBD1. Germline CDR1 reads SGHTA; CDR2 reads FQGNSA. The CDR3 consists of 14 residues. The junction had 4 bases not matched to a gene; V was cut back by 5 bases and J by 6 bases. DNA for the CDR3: TGTGCCAGCAGCCCCGGGACAGGGGCCAATGAGCAGTTCTTC. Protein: CASSPGTGANEQFF.

The CDR3 spells CASSWTVLNTEAFF. CDR3 in DNA: TGTGCCAGCAGCTGGACAGTATTGAACACTGAAGCTTTCTTT. The genes are TRBV11-2 and TRBJ1-1, with D tentatively TRBD1 (6 bases). Per germline, CDR1 SGHAT and CDR2 FQNNGV. CDR3 length: 14 residues. The V gene lost 4 bases and the J gene lost 0 bases, with 9 bases spanning the gap.

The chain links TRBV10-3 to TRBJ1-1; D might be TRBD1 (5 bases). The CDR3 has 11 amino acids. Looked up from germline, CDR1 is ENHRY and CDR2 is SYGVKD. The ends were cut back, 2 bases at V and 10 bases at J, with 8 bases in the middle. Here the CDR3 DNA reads TGTGCCATCAGTGAGCAGGGATTAGCTTTCTTT. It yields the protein CAISEQGLAFF.

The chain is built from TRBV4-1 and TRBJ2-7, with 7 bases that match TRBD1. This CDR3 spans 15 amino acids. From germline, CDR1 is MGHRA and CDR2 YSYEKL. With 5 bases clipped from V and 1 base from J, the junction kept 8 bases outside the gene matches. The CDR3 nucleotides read TGCGCCAGCAGCGACCGGGACAGCTCGTCCTACGAGCAGTACTTC. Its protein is CASSDRDSSSYEQYF.

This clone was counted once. The CDR3 bases are TGTGCCACCAGCAGCCGGCGGAACAACTTGAGGAATCAGCCCCAGCATTTT. Amino acids: CATSSRRNNLRNQPQHF. The chain carries TRBV15 and TRBJ1-5, with D hard to call. The V end was cut by 3 bases, the J end by 4 bases, with 19 bases between. Germline-derived CDR1 and CDR2 are LNHNV and YYDKDF (reference sequence). The length of the CDR3 is 17 residues.

The CDR3 reads CASRTPGGVYTEAFF. The CDR3 nucleotides read TGTGCCAGTAGAACTCCCGGAGGGGTCTACACTGAAGCTTTCTTT. The chain couples TRBV19 to TRBJ1-1; possibly TRBD1 for D (5 bases). The ends were cut back, 6 bases at V and 3 bases at J, with 17 bases in the middle. The CDR3 sequence is 15 residues long. The V gene's germline CDR1 is LNHDA and CDR2 SQIVND (reference sequence).

This CDR3 is CASSPPSEFYGYTF. The DNA of the CDR3 is TGTGCCAGCTCACCACCGTCAGAGTTCTATGGCTACACCTTC. The chain recombines TRBV18 with TRBJ1-2; D uncertain. The V end was cut by 0 bases, the J end by 4 bases, with 9 bases between. CDR3 length: 14 residues. From germline, CDR1 is KGHSH and CDR2 LQKENI.

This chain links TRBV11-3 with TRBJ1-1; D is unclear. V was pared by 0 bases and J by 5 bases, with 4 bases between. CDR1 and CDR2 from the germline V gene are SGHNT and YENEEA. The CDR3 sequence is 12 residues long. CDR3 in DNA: TGTGCCAGCAGCTTAGAGGTGACTGAAGCTTTCTTT. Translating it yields CASSLEVTEAFF.